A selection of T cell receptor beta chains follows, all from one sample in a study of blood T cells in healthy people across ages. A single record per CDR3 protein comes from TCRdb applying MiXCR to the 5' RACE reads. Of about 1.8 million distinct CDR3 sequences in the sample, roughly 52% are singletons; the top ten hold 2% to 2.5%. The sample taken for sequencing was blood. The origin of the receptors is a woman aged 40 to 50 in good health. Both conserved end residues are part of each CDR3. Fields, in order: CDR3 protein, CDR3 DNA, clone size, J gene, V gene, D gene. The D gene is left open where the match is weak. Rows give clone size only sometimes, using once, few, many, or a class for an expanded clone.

CDR3 protein: CASSFAGAISYNEQYF
CDR3 DNA: TGTGCCAGCAGCTTCGCAGGGGCAATAAGCTACAATGAGCAGTACTTC
clone size: few
J gene: TRBJ2-5
V gene: TRBV7-9
D gene: NA

CDR3 protein: CASSLAGPQGTQYF
CDR3 DNA: TGTGCCAGCAGCTTAGCCGGCCCCCAGGGGACCCAGTACTTC
clone size: few
J gene: TRBJ2-5
V gene: TRBV7-2
D gene: NA

CDR3 protein: CASSYSGQTRGEQYF
CDR3 DNA: TGTGCCAGCAGTTACTCGGGACAGACGCGGGGAGAGCAGTACTTC
clone size: NA
J gene: TRBJ2-7
V gene: TRBV6-6
D gene: NA

CDR3 protein: CASSFVGGGGSIQYF
CDR3 DNA: TGTGCCAGCAGTTTCGTAGGGGGAGGGGGAAGCATTCAGTACTTC
clone size: NA
J gene: TRBJ2-4
V gene: TRBV12-3/TRBV12-4
D gene: NA

CDR3 protein: CASNLLEGGPTDTQYF
CDR3 DNA: TGTGCCAGCAACCTATTGGAGGGGGGGCCCACGGATACGCAGTATTTT
clone size: NA
J gene: TRBJ2-3
V gene: TRBV6-8
D gene: NA

CDR3 protein: CASSSNRVAYEQFF
CDR3 DNA: TGTGCCAGCAGTTCGAACAGGGTGGCCTACGAGCAGTTCTTC
clone size: NA
J gene: TRBJ2-1
V gene: TRBV28
D gene: NA

CDR3 protein: CSAREPDSYGYTF
CDR3 DNA: TGCAGTGCTAGAGAACCGGATTCGTATGGCTACACCTTC
clone size: NA
J gene: TRBJ1-2
V gene: TRBV20-1
D gene: NA

CDR3 protein: CASSLSGSGQVRPYEQYF
CDR3 DNA: TGTGCCAGCAGTTTATCGGGGTCAGGACAGGTCCGCCCCTACGAGCAGTACTTC
clone size: NA
J gene: TRBJ2-7
V gene: TRBV27
D gene: TRBD1

CDR3 protein: CASSHRAPQGSQETQYF
CDR3 DNA: TGTGCCAGCAGCCACCGTGCCCCCCAGGGCAGCCAAGAGACCCAGTACTTC
clone size: few
J gene: TRBJ2-5
V gene: TRBV27
D gene: NA

CDR3 protein: CASSRLAGVGNEQFF
CDR3 DNA: TGTGCCAGCAGCCGACTAGCGGGGGTCGGCAATGAGCAGTTCTTC
clone size: few
J gene: TRBJ2-1
V gene: TRBV28
D gene: TRBD2

CDR3 protein: CATWGTGDSDTQYF
CDR3 DNA: TGTGCCACCTGGGGGACAGGGGACTCGGATACGCAGTATTTT
clone size: few
J gene: TRBJ2-3
V gene: TRBV10-3
D gene: TRBD1

CDR3 protein: CASSQSFGTGTNQPQHF
CDR3 DNA: TGTGCCAGCAGCCAGTCGTTTGGGACAGGGACCAATCAGCCCCAGCATTTT
clone size: NA
J gene: TRBJ1-5
V gene: TRBV4-2
D gene: TRBD1

CDR3 protein: CASSHGRDFLSNEQFF
CDR3 DNA: TGTGCCAGCAGCCACGGGCGGGACTTCCTCTCCAATGAGCAGTTCTTC
clone size: few
J gene: TRBJ2-1
V gene: TRBV4-2
D gene: NA

CDR3 protein: CASSALDSPLHF
CDR3 DNA: TGTGCCAGCAGCGCCCTCGATTCACCCCTCCACTTT
clone size: NA
J gene: TRBJ1-6
V gene: TRBV7-9
D gene: NA

CDR3 protein: CASSFFLGGALQETQYF
CDR3 DNA: TGTGCCAGCAGTTTTTTTTTAGGGGGCGCATTACAAGAGACCCAGTACTTC
clone size: NA
J gene: TRBJ2-5
V gene: TRBV12-3/TRBV12-4
D gene: TRBD1

CDR3 protein: CASSVETGSSYNEQFF
CDR3 DNA: TGTGCCAGCAGCGTGGAGACAGGAAGCTCCTACAATGAGCAGTTCTTC
clone size: once
J gene: TRBJ2-1
V gene: TRBV9
D gene: NA

CDR3 protein: CASSQAGTGVQETQFF
CDR3 DNA: TGTGCCAGCAGCCAAGCCGGGACAGGGGTACAGGAGACCCAGTTCTTC
clone size: NA
J gene: TRBJ2-1
V gene: TRBV4-2
D gene: TRBD1

CDR3 protein: CASRYRGGSDEQYF
CDR3 DNA: TGCGCCAGCAGATACCGGGGGGGATCGGACGAGCAGTACTTC
clone size: NA
J gene: TRBJ2-7
V gene: TRBV5-1
D gene: TRBD2

CDR3 protein: CASSYSEGNTEAFF
CDR3 DNA: TGTGCCAGCAGTTACTCGGAGGGGAACACTGAAGCTTTCTTT
clone size: many
J gene: TRBJ1-1
V gene: TRBV6-5
D gene: NA

CDR3 protein: CSARDEVGKANYGYTF
CDR3 DNA: TGCAGTGCTAGAGATGAGGTCGGGAAAGCTAACTATGGCTACACCTTC
clone size: many
J gene: TRBJ1-2
V gene: TRBV20-1
D gene: NA

CDR3 protein: CASSPGQGGSSGANVLTF
CDR3 DNA: TGTGCCAGCAGCCCGGGACAGGGGGGTAGCTCTGGGGCCAACGTCCTGACTTTC
clone size: NA
J gene: TRBJ2-6
V gene: TRBV7-9
D gene: TRBD1

CDR3 protein: CASSLEGSTAKNIQYF
CDR3 DNA: TGTGCCAGCAGTTTAGAGGGCAGTACAGCCAAAAACATTCAGTACTTC
clone size: NA
J gene: TRBJ2-4
V gene: TRBV28
D gene: NA

CDR3 protein: CASSHPGTDNEQFF
CDR3 DNA: TGTGCCAGCAGCCATCCCGGGACAGACAATGAGCAGTTCTTC
clone size: NA
J gene: TRBJ2-1
V gene: TRBV4-2
D gene: TRBD1

CDR3 protein: CASSGSGKTQYF
CDR3 DNA: TGTGCCAGCAGCGGTAGCGGGAAGACCCAGTACTTC
clone size: few
J gene: TRBJ2-5
V gene: TRBV9
D gene: TRBD2

CDR3 protein: CASSVRTGAEQYF
CDR3 DNA: TGTGCCAGCAGTGTTCGGACAGGGGCCGAGCAGTACTTC
clone size: NA
J gene: TRBJ2-7
V gene: TRBV6-1
D gene: TRBD1